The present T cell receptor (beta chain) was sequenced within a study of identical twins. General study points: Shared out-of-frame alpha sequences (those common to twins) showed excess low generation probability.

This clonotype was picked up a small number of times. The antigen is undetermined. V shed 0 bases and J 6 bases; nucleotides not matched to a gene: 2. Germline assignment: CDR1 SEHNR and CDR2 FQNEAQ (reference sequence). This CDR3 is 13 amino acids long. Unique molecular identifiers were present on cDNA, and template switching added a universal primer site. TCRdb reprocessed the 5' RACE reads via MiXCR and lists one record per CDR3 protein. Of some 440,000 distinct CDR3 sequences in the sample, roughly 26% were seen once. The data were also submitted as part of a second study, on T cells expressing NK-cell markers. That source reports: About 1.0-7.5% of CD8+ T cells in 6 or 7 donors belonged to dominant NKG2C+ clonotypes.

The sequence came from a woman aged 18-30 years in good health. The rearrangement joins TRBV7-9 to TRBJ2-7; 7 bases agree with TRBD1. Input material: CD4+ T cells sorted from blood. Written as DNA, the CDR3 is TGTGCCAGCAGCTTAGCGACAGGGTCCGAGCAGTACTTC. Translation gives CASSLATGSEQYF.